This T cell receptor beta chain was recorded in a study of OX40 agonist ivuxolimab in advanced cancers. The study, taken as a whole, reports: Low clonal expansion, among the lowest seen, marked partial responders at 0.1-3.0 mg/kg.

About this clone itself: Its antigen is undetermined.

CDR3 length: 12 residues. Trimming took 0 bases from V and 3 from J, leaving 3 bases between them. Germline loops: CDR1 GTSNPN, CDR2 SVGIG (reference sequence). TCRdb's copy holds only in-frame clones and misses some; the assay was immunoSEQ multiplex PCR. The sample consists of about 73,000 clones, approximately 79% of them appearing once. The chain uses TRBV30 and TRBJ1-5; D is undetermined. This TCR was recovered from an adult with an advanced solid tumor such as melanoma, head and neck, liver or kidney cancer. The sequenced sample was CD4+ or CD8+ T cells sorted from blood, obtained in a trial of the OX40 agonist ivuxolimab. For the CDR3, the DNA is TGTGCCTGGAGTGTACCCAATCAGCCCCAGCATTTT. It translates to CAWSVPNQPQHF.